Shown below are 28 T cell receptor beta chains from a single sample sequenced in a study of T cells in Graves' hyperthyroidism and ophthalmopathy. TCR beta CDR3 region amplification was performed from RNA transcripts. Primed by the HTBI set, a first-round RT-PCR was run on the TCR CDR3. One entry per CDR3 protein results from TCRdb running MiXCR on the multiplex PCR reads. There are about 250,000 distinct CDR3 sequences in the sample; roughly 20% occur only once, and under 65% lies in the top ten. What was sequenced was blood. The receptor source for this set is a man aged 25 to 40 with Graves' ophthalmopathy.

This clonotype was counted only a few times. The V call is TRBV24-1, the J call TRBJ2-2; D not resolved. The CDR3 runs 12 residues. Germline CDR1 KGHDR, CDR2 SFDVKD. Trimming removed 5 bases from V and 3 bases from J, with 3 bases in between. CDR3 loop: CATSVDTGELFF. The CDR3 bases are TGTGCCACCAGTGTCGACACCGGGGAGCTGTTTTTT.

This clonotype was counted a few times. The J gene is TRBJ2-7, the V gene TRBV5-6; 9 bases fit TRBD1. Trimming took 5 bases from V and 2 from J; bases not matched to a gene: 14. This CDR3 comprises 17 residues. CDR1 SGHDT and CDR2 YYEEEE come from the germline V gene. The CDR3 is CASSPGGTGSSTYEQYF. CDR3 DNA: TGTGCCAGCAGTCCAGGCGGGACAGGGTCCTCAACCTACGAGCAGTACTTC.

This clonotype was seen more than once but under ten times. The chain joins TRBV6-1 to TRBJ2-5, with D maybe TRBD2 (6 bases). V was trimmed by 5 bases and J by 7 bases, leaving 20 bases between them. Germline lookup yields CDR1 MNHNS and CDR2 SASEGT. The CDR3 sequence is 15 residues long. CDR3 bases: TGTGCCAGCAGTCCCCAGCGTCGGGGGTGGTCGACCCAGTACTTC. Its protein is CASSPQRRGWSTQYF.

J is TRBJ2-3 and V is TRBV10-3; a weak D match, TRBD2 (6 bases). Germline V gene data show CDR1 as ENHRY and CDR2 as SYGVKD. This CDR3 is 14 amino acids long. Trimming stripped 7 bases from V and 1 base from J, with 12 bases between. The DNA of the CDR3 is TGTGCCATCAAGGGATTAGCGGGCACAGATACGCAGTATTTT. Protein: CAIKGLAGTDTQYF.

V usage is TRBV13 and J usage is TRBJ2-7; 7 positions match TRBD1. The CDR3 totals 15 residues. Germline values: CDR1 PRHDT, CDR2 FYEKMQ (reference sequence). Germline trimming cut 3 bases from V and 9 bases from J; bases unmatched to any gene: 14. The CDR3 sequence: CASSFEGAHSTWQYF. The CDR3 region has the DNA TGTGCCAGCAGCTTCGAGGGGGCGCATTCTACATGGCAGTACTTC.

Concerning this clonotype itself: Its ends do not fully match the called genes, so a read error is possible. The rearrangement links TRBV6-9 to TRBJ2-5; 13 nucleotides match TRBD2. The CDR3 is 17 residues long. Germline-derived CDR1 and CDR2 are MNHGY and SVAAGI. The CDR3 is CASSSARLAGGVETQCF. CDR3 coding DNA: TGTGCCAGCAGTTCCGCGAGACTAGCGGGAGGTGTAGAGACCCAGTGCTTC.

This clonotype was picked up many times. CDR3 bases: TGTGCCAGCAGTTTACAGGGAGACACTGAAGCTTTCTTT. Residues: CASSLQGDTEAFF. The gene calls are TRBV12-3 or TRBV12-4 and TRBJ1-1; possibly TRBD1 for D (5 bases). V was clipped by 2 bases and J by 3 bases, with 7 bases between them. The CDR3 runs to 13 residues.

This clonotype was observed a few times. The V call is TRBV29-1, the J call TRBJ2-1; a possible D gene is TRBD2 (6 bases). Trimming took 6 bases from V and 2 from J, leaving 14 bases between them. There are 14 residues in the CDR3. Germline V lookup: CDR1 SQVTM, CDR2 ANQGSEA. The CDR3 loop is CSVGGFSPYNEQFF. In nucleotides, the CDR3 is TGCAGCGTGGGGGGATTTAGCCCCTACAATGAGCAGTTCTTC.

The J gene is TRBJ1-3, the V gene TRBV29-1, with D unresolved. This CDR3 is 12 amino acids long. Germline-derived CDR1 and CDR2 are SQVTM and ANQGSEA. V lost 7 bases and J 4 bases, leaving 11 bases between the germline ends. CDR3 in DNA: TGCAGCGCCTTCTTCGGGGGAAACACCATATATTTT. Its protein product is CSAFFGGNTIYF.

At least ten counts were recorded for this clonotype. The chain joins TRBV28 to TRBJ2-3, with TRBD1 matching 8 bases. The CDR3 length is 13 residues. CDR1 and CDR2 from the germline V gene are MDHEN and SYDVKM. V shed 2 bases and J 6 bases; nucleotides not matched to a gene: 1. The DNA for the CDR3 is TGTGCCAGCAGTTTAGGACAGGGTGATACGCAGTATTTT. The encoded protein is CASSLGQGDTQYF.

This clonotype was recorded a few times. The rearrangement uses TRBV12-3 or TRBV12-4 and TRBJ1-5; D gene ambiguous. CDR3 length equals 14 residues. V lost 1 base and J lost 4, with 8 bases in between. Here the CDR3 DNA reads TGTGCCAGCAGTTTAGGGTCCCTAAATCAGCCCCAGCATTTT. Translated, it gives CASSLGSLNQPQHF.

The chain employs TRBV5-1 and TRBJ1-1, with D possibly being TRBD1 (5 bases). The CDR3 has 15 amino acids. V was trimmed by 4 bases and J by 0 bases, leaving 13 bases between them. Germline loops: CDR1 SGHRS, CDR2 YFSETQ. The CDR3 reads CASSEGGGLNTEAFF. CDR3 sequence (DNA): TGCGCCAGCAGCGAGGGTGGGGGGTTGAACACTGAAGCTTTCTTT.

This clonotype was counted only a few times. The chain couples TRBV20-1 to TRBJ2-7, with 7 bases that match TRBD2. Per germline, CDR1 DFQATT and CDR2 SNEGSKA (reference sequence). The V and J ends lost 0 bases and 6 bases, in that order; junction bases with no gene match: 8. The CDR3 extends over 14 amino acids. The CDR3 region has the DNA TGCAGTGCTAGAGATCTGCTCGCGGGAGTCGAGCAGTACTTC. Encoded protein: CSARDLLAGVEQYF.

Many counts were recorded for this clonotype. The CDR3 loop is CASSLLRETQYF. CDR3 nucleotides: TGTGCCAGCAGCTTATTGCGAGAGACCCAGTACTTC. V and J are TRBV7-2 and TRBJ2-5; unclear D gene. Germline loops: CDR1 SGHTA, CDR2 FQGNSA. The germline V and J ends were trimmed by 2 bases and 4 bases, with 5 bases remaining between them. The CDR3 runs 12 residues.

About this clonotype: Just one base apart from a much larger clone, this may be a read error. The genes are TRBV28 and TRBJ1-1; 7 bases are a match to TRBD1. With V trimmed by 1 base and J by 1 base, 3 bases remained unmatched. CDR1 is MDHEN and CDR2 is SYDVKM in the germline V gene. This CDR3 has 15 residues. CDR3 bases: TGTGCCAGCAGTTTATCGCAGGGGGAGAACACTGAAGCTTTCTTT. It specifies CASSLSQGENTEAFF.

This chain joins TRBV12-3 or TRBV12-4 and TRBJ2-1, with D tentatively TRBD1 (5 bases). Deletions cut 3 bases from V and 2 bases from J, with 11 bases between. The CDR3 sequence is 15 residues long. CDR3 in DNA: TGTGCCAGCAGTTTCAGCCAGGGAACCTACAATGAGCAGTTCTTC. Its protein product is CASSFSQGTYNEQFF.

This chain connects TRBV11-2 to TRBJ2-1; 7 bases line up with TRBD2. Germline V CDR1 and CDR2: SGHAT, FQNNGV. CDR3 length equals 16 residues. Germline trimming cut 5 bases from V and 6 bases from J; bases unmatched to any gene: 13. CDR3 nucleotides: TGTGCCAGCAGCGGACCGTGGGAGGGCCCCTTCAATGAGCAGTTCTTC. It encodes CASSGPWEGPFNEQFF.

This clonotype was observed a handful of times. The chain joins TRBV27 to TRBJ1-1, with a tentative D call TRBD1 (6 bases). Germline CDR1 reads MNHEY; CDR2 reads SMNVEV (reference sequence). V was pared by 9 bases and J by 4 bases, with 12 bases between. This CDR3 has 12 amino acids. This CDR3 is CASQGGATEAFF. CDR3 DNA: TGTGCCAGTCAAGGGGGGGCCACTGAAGCTTTCTTT.

In its sample, this clonotype was seen many times. The chain uses TRBV2 and TRBJ1-1, with 7 bases that match TRBD1. There are 12 residues in the CDR3. CDR1 is SNHLY, CDR2 FYNNEI, per germline. J gave up 5 bases and V 5 bases, and 2 bases lay outside the gene matches. DNA of the CDR3: TGTGCCAGCAGTTTACAGGGGACTGAAGCTTTCTTT. The encoded protein is CASSLQGTEAFF.

This clonotype was detected only once. This may come from a read error, since a much larger clone is one base off. The rearrangement joins TRBV6-2 or TRBV6-3 to TRBJ2-7; D may be TRBD1 or TRBD2 (5 bases each). CDR1 and CDR2 from the germline V gene are MNHEY and SVGEGT. There are 13 residues in the CDR3. Trimming stripped 8 bases from V and 0 bases from J, with 11 bases between. CDR3 DNA sequence: TGTGCCAGCGCCCCGGGACCCTCCTACGAGCAGTACTTC. This gives the protein CASAPGPSYEQYF.

This clonotype was seen at least ten times. The gene calls are TRBV2 and TRBJ1-1; D is ambiguous. Germline V gives CDR1 SNHLY, CDR2 FYNNEI. V was cut by 2 bases and J by 6 bases, with 7 bases left in between. This CDR3 comprises 12 residues. DNA for the CDR3: TGTGCCAGCAGTGAAATAAATTCTGAAGCTTTCTTT. Translated: CASSEINSEAFF. Together with reference TRBV2 and TRBJ1-1, the CDR3 gives the full variable domain: EPEVTQTPSHQVTQMGQEVILRCVPISNHLYFYWYRQILGQKVEFLVSFYNNEISEKSEIFDDQFSVERPDGSNFTLKIRSTKLEDSAMYFCASSEINSEAFFGQGTRLTVV.

V gene TRBV6-2 or TRBV6-3 combines with J gene TRBJ2-1, with D uncertain. Germline V gene lookup returns CDR1 MNHEY and CDR2 SVGEGT. V shed 0 bases and J shed 5 bases, with 2 bases lying between them. CDR3 length equals 12 residues. The DNA for the CDR3 is TGTGCCAGCAGTTACTCGGACAATGAGCAGTTCTTC. As protein: CASSYSDNEQFF.

This clonotype was observed at least ten times. V gene TRBV5-1 combines with J gene TRBJ2-3; a possible D gene is TRBD2 (5 bases). Looked up from germline, CDR1 is SGHRS and CDR2 is YFSETQ. V lost 1 base and J lost 4, with 7 bases in between. CDR3 length: 13 amino acids. CDR3 amino acids: CASSLRGSDTQYF. The CDR3 region has the DNA TGCGCCAGCAGCTTGCGGGGTTCAGATACGCAGTATTTT.

At least ten counts were recorded for this clonotype. The J gene is TRBJ2-7, the V gene TRBV11-2, with TRBD2 as a possible D gene (6 bases). The CDR3 is 15 amino acids. The germline gives CDR1 SGHAT, CDR2 FQNNGV. V dropped 5 bases and J dropped 3 bases, with 17 bases sitting between them. DNA of the CDR3: TGTGCCAGCAGCCCCATGGGGGGTATGGTCTACGAGCAGTACTTC. Amino acid sequence: CASSPMGGMVYEQYF.

V and J are TRBV28 and TRBJ1-2; D may be TRBD1 (5 bases). Trimming took off 11 bases at V and 3 bases at J, with 16 bases between the two ends. CDR3 length equals 13 residues. CDR1 and CDR2 (germline): MDHEN, SYDVKM. CDR3 nucleotide sequence: TGTGCCGAATCCAGGGAGGCTGACTATGGCTACACCTTC. Its translation: CAESREADYGYTF.

This chain links TRBV28 with TRBJ1-4; D is undetermined. The CDR3 covers 15 residues. Germline V CDR1 and CDR2: MDHEN, SYDVKM. The ends were cut back, 8 bases at V and 5 bases at J, with 18 bases in the middle. This CDR3 is CASGSSGEGNEKLFF. For the CDR3, the DNA is TGTGCCAGCGGCAGCTCCGGGGAGGGAAATGAAAAACTGTTTTTT.

This clonotype was seen more than once but under ten times. J is TRBJ2-4 and V is TRBV19; D may match TRBD1 or TRBD2 (5 bases each). CDR1 LNHDA and CDR2 SQIVND come from the germline V gene (reference sequence). The V end was cut by 3 bases, the J end by 0 bases, with 18 bases between. The CDR3 loop spans 18 amino acids. The CDR3: CASSMRGRRTLAKNIQYF. The CDR3 coding sequence is TGTGCCAGTAGTATGAGGGGTAGGCGTACCCTAGCCAAAAACATTCAGTACTTC.

The rearrangement links TRBV7-2 to TRBJ1-1, with 7 bases fitting TRBD1. CDR3 length equals 14 residues. Germline V gene sequence: CDR1 SGHTA, CDR2 FQGNSA. With V trimmed by 6 bases and J by 0 bases, 4 bases remained unmatched. Written as DNA, the CDR3 is TGTGCCAGCAGTTTCGACAGGGTGAACACTGAAGCTTTCTTT. Protein: CASSFDRVNTEAFF. The full variable domain, its missing parts supplied by reference TRBV7-2 and TRBJ1-1, is GAGVSQSPSNKVTEKGKDVELRCDPISGHTALYWYRQSLGQGLEFLIYFQGNSAPDKSGLPSDRFSAERTGGSVSTLTIQRTQQEDSAVYLCASSFDRVNTEAFFGQGTRLTVV.